Presented here are 19 T cell receptor beta chains from one specimen sequenced in a study of beta chain features in type 1 diabetes. Their target antigens are unknown. As every portion of the isolated RNA was reverse transcribed, the sequencing read expressed TCRB transcripts. Sequencing used immunoSEQ multiplex PCR; TCRdb keeps in-frame clones, though not all of them. The repertoire holds 25,000 to 35,000 clones, with 65% as singletons. Study-level results: There was a moderate but significant shortening of TCRB CDR3s in all four CD4+ subsets of Type 1 diabetes patients.

Sequenced input: Tregs from blood. Every receptor here comes from a woman younger than 45 with type 1 diabetes.

The chain employs TRBV5-1 and TRBJ2-2; D unresolved. Trimming left V 4 bases short and J 2 bases short, with 12 bases between. Per germline, CDR1 SGHRS and CDR2 YFSETQ. The CDR3 is 15 residues long. This CDR3 is CASSRVPPNTGELFF. CDR3 nucleotides: TGCGCCAGCAGCCGAGTACCTCCTAACACCGGGGAGCTGTTTTTT.

This clone showed up just once. This CDR3 reads CSAGGNNEQFF. The CDR3 DNA reads as TGCAGTGCTGGGGGGAATAATGAGCAGTTCTTC. V and J are TRBV20-1 and TRBJ2-1; D may be TRBD2 (6 bases). From germline, CDR1 is DFQATT and CDR2 SNEGSKA (reference sequence). With 5 bases removed from V and 7 bases from J, the gap between germline ends came to 9 bases. The CDR3 spans 11 residues.

CDR3 protein: CASRFGQGNTEAFF. CDR3 DNA sequence: TGTGCCAGCAGATTTGGACAGGGTAACACTGAAGCTTTCTTT. The rearrangement links TRBV7-3 to TRBJ1-1; 8 bases agree with TRBD1. The CDR3 extends over 14 amino acids. The germline V gene encodes CDR1 SGHTA and CDR2 FQGTGA. The junction had 5 bases not matched to a gene; V was cut back by 6 bases and J by 2 bases.

The J gene is TRBJ1-1, the V gene TRBV5-1; D perhaps matches TRBD1 (5 bases). The CDR3 consists of 14 residues. Germline CDR1 is SGHRS and CDR2 is YFSETQ. With 2 bases removed from V and 3 bases from J, the gap between germline ends came to 11 bases. The CDR3 DNA reads TGCGCCAGCAGCTTAATCCCGGGGGACACTGAAGCTTTCTTT. The encoded protein is CASSLIPGDTEAFF.

V usage is TRBV5-6 and J usage is TRBJ2-3; 9 bases fit TRBD2. The V gene's germline CDR1 is SGHDT and CDR2 YYEEEE. This CDR3 region has 12 residues. The V segment lost 7 bases and the J segment 6 bases; nucleotides outside the gene matches: 3. This CDR3 is CASLAGEDTQYF. For the CDR3, the DNA is TGTGCCAGCTTAGCGGGAGAGGATACGCAGTATTTT.

V usage is TRBV2 and J usage is TRBJ1-5, with 9 bases matching TRBD1. The CDR3 consists of 15 residues. Losses at the gene ends were 6 bases for V and 4 bases for J; bases not matched to a gene: 7. Germline values: CDR1 SNHLY, CDR2 FYNNEI. The CDR3 DNA is TGTGCCAGCAGGCTGTCGGGACAGGGAAATCAGCCCCAGCATTTT. Amino acid sequence: CASRLSGQGNQPQHF.

In this sample, this clone turned up once. The chain recombines TRBV28 with TRBJ1-5; the match to TRBD1 covers 7 bases. The CDR3 has 15 residues. Trimming removed 4 bases from V and 2 bases from J; junction bases left unmatched: 5. Germline assignment: CDR1 MDHEN and CDR2 SYDVKM. In DNA form, the CDR3 reads TGTGCCAGCAGTTCTGCCACAGGGGGCAATCAGCCCCAGCATTTT. It translates to CASSSATGGNQPQHF.

V and J are TRBV5-4 and TRBJ2-3; 8 nucleotides agree with TRBD2. The germline V gene encodes CDR1 SGHNT and CDR2 YYREEE (reference sequence). The CDR3 consists of 14 residues. Trimming removed 3 bases from V and 3 bases from J; junction bases left unmatched: 3. CDR3: CASSSSSGTDTQYF. CDR3 nucleotides: TGTGCCAGCAGCTCCTCTAGCGGGACAGATACGCAGTATTTT.

This clone was counted between two and nine times. The chain links TRBV29-1 to TRBJ2-1; 9 bases line up with TRBD2. Germline trimming cut 4 bases from V and 8 bases from J; bases unmatched to any gene: 15. Germline V CDR1 and CDR2: SQVTM, ANQGSEA. This CDR3 has 16 residues. In nucleotides, the CDR3 is TGCAGCGTTGTAGGGTGGCGCGGGAGGGCCTTGTATGAGCAGTTCTTC. Translating gives CSVVGWRGRALYEQFF.

The J gene is TRBJ2-5, the V gene TRBV7-9; 8 nucleotides line up with TRBD2. After removal of 2 bases from V and 5 bases from J, the junction contained 13 bases not matched to a gene. This CDR3 spans 17 amino acids. Germline lookup yields CDR1 SEHNR and CDR2 FQNEAQ (reference sequence). The CDR3, as DNA: TGTGCCAGCAGCTTATTACTCGGGCTCGGCGGGAGGGAGACCCAGTACTTC. The encoded protein is CASSLLLGLGGRETQYF.

V usage is TRBV7-9 and J usage is TRBJ1-2; no clear D gene. The V gene lost 1 base and the J gene lost 6 bases, with 9 bases spanning the gap. This CDR3 is built from 13 residues. Germline V CDR1 and CDR2: SEHNR, FQNEAQ (reference sequence). CDR3 sequence (DNA): TGTGCCAGCAGCTTAGAGGAGGTCGATGGCTACACCTTC. Its translation: CASSLEEVDGYTF.

V and J are TRBV6-5 and TRBJ2-1; 12 bases align to TRBD2. Germline CDR1 and CDR2: MNHEY and SVGAGI. CDR3 length: 15 amino acids. Trimming took 5 bases from V and 6 from J; bases not matched to a gene: 5. The chain's CDR3 is CASSPPSGGGNEQFF. The CDR3, as DNA: TGTGCCAGCAGTCCCCCTAGCGGGGGGGGCAATGAGCAGTTCTTC.

V gene TRBV5-1 combines with J gene TRBJ2-3, with 8 nucleotides matching TRBD2. The CDR3 contains 16 residues. The germline CDR1 and CDR2 sequences are SGHRS and YFSETQ. With V trimmed by 2 bases and J by 2 bases, 7 bases remained unmatched. The CDR3 region has the DNA TGCGCCAGCAGCTTAGTCCAGCGGGGGTTCACAGATACGCAGTATTTT. It yields the protein CASSLVQRGFTDTQYF.

The chain uses TRBV7-2 and TRBJ2-5, with 7 positions matching TRBD1. The trim removed 4 bases at V and 6 bases at J, leaving 8 bases unmatched. The CDR3 is made up of 14 amino acids. Germline V gene sequence: CDR1 SGHTA, CDR2 FQGNSA. CDR3 amino acids: CASSYSTGWKTQYF. The CDR3 DNA follows: TGTGCCAGCAGCTACTCGACAGGGTGGAAGACCCAGTACTTC.

This clone showed up just a few times. J is TRBJ2-7 and V is TRBV29-1; maybe TRBD1 (5 bases). Germline lookup yields CDR1 SQVTM and CDR2 ANQGSEA. The germline V and J ends were trimmed by 6 bases and 5 bases, with 17 bases remaining between them. The CDR3 has 13 residues. CDR3 in DNA: TGCAGCGTCCCCGGACCGGACAACAACGAGCAGTACTTC. Translated, it gives CSVPGPDNNEQYF.

The chain is built from TRBV5-5 and TRBJ1-1; no clear D gene. V dropped 0 bases and J dropped 7 bases, with 10 bases sitting between them. The CDR3 runs 13 residues. Germline V lookup: CDR1 SGHKS, CDR2 YYEKEE (reference sequence). The CDR3 DNA reads TGTGCCAGCAGCTTGGGACGGGGTCTTGAAGCTTTCTTT. It specifies CASSLGRGLEAFF.

As regards this clone: At one boundary the junction diverges from the germline segment, which might be a read error. V and J are TRBV7-2 and TRBJ2-7, with 11 bases that match TRBD1. Germline V lookup: CDR1 SGHTA, CDR2 FQGNSA. The CDR3 totals 12 residues. CDR3 nucleotide sequence: TGTGCCAGCAGCAAGGACAGGGGGCGTTTTAACTTC. Its translation is CASSKDRGRFNF.

The V gene is TRBV19, the J gene TRBJ2-1; 7 bases agree with TRBD2. Trimming cost V 5 bases and J 2 bases; bases outside gene matches: 9. The CDR3 is 16 residues long. CDR1 is LNHDA and CDR2 is SQIVND in the germline V gene (reference sequence). The DNA for the CDR3 is TGTGCCAGTAGTCCCCGTAGCGGACTAGCCTACAATGAGCAGTTCTTC. Residues: CASSPRSGLAYNEQFF.

This clone showed up just once. The chain couples TRBV6-1 to TRBJ1-4; 10 nucleotides line up with TRBD1. Losses at the gene ends were 3 bases for V and 6 bases for J; bases not matched to a gene: 1. Per germline, CDR1 MNHNS and CDR2 SASEGT. The CDR3 has 14 amino acids. Here the CDR3 DNA reads TGTGCCAGCAGTGATGGGACAGGGGATGAAAAACTGTTTTTT. Residues: CASSDGTGDEKLFF.